The 32 T cell receptor beta chains below come from one sample, sequenced in a study of blood T cell repertoires in COVID-19. Generated by immunoSEQ multiplex PCR, the TCRdb table keeps only in-frame clones and is missing some. The data contain around 140,000 clones, just over 85% of them singletons. Sample: peripheral blood. These receptors were collected from a woman aged 55 to 70 with acute or convalescent COVID-19.

A few counts support this clone. The chain joins TRBV5-4 to TRBJ1-2; D perhaps matches TRBD1 (6 bases). Germline assignment: CDR1 SGHNT and CDR2 YYREEE (reference sequence). The CDR3 runs to 17 residues. V lost 5 bases and J 0 bases, leaving 20 bases between the germline ends. The CDR3 spells CASSRTDGPGANYGYTF. The CDR3 DNA is TGTGCCAGCAGTAGGACAGACGGCCCTGGAGCTAACTATGGCTACACCTTC.

The chain carries TRBV7-9 and TRBJ1-4; 11 nucleotides align to TRBD1. There are 14 residues in the CDR3. Germline V gives CDR1 SEHNR, CDR2 FQNEAQ (reference sequence). The J segment lost 6 bases and the V segment lost 4 bases, leaving 1 base of the junction unmatched. CDR3 in amino acids: CASSSGQGDEKLFF. The CDR3 coding sequence is TGTGCCAGCAGCTCGGGACAGGGGGATGAAAAACTGTTTTTT.

V gene TRBV7-9 combines with J gene TRBJ2-7, with 9 bases fitting TRBD1. From germline, CDR1 is SEHNR and CDR2 FQNEAQ (reference sequence). V shed 1 base, J shed 2 bases, and the junction held 9 bases outside the gene matches. The CDR3 contains 17 residues. CDR3 loop: CASSLGGPRTGAYEQYF. The CDR3 DNA follows: TGTGCCAGCAGCTTAGGTGGGCCGAGGACAGGGGCCTACGAGCAGTACTTC.

This chain links TRBV11-3 with TRBJ2-5, with 8 bases that match TRBD2. The J segment lost 5 bases and the V segment lost 5 bases, leaving 10 bases of the junction unmatched. This CDR3 has 15 residues. Germline lookup yields CDR1 SGHNT and CDR2 YENEEA. DNA for the CDR3: TGTGCCAGCAGCCTGGGGGGACTAGGGATGGAGACCCAGTACTTC. Residues: CASSLGGLGMETQYF.

V usage is TRBV11-3 and J usage is TRBJ2-7, with a tentative D call TRBD2 (5 bases). The germline V gene has CDR1 SGHNT and CDR2 YENEEA. Trimming pared 5 bases from V and 7 bases from J, leaving 15 bases between. The CDR3 has 13 residues. The CDR3 bases are TGTGCCAGCAGCCCAAGCCCCTCGGGGGAGCAGTACTTC. Its protein product is CASSPSPSGEQYF.

This clone was recorded a few times. The CDR3: CASSVAGVKETQYF. In DNA form, the CDR3 reads TGCGCCAGCAGTGTAGCGGGAGTGAAAGAGACCCAGTACTTC. The V call is TRBV5-1, the J call TRBJ2-5, with 9 positions matching TRBD2. CDR3 length equals 14 residues. Germline lookup yields CDR1 SGHRS and CDR2 YFSETQ. Losses at the gene ends were 5 bases for V and 3 bases for J; bases not matched to a gene: 5.

The J gene is TRBJ2-7, the V gene TRBV29-1; TRBD2 matches 13 bases. Trimming at V came to 7 bases and at J to 3 bases, leaving 3 bases not matched to a gene. CDR1 is SQVTM, CDR2 ANQGSEA, per germline. This CDR3 comprises 13 residues. The CDR3 DNA follows: TGCAGCGCTCGGACTAGCGGGGGCTACGAGCAGTACTTC. Translating gives CSARTSGGYEQYF.

The chain uses TRBV7-3 and TRBJ2-6; TRBD2 is a possible D gene (5 bases). Trimming cost V 1 base and J 1 base, with 11 bases left between them. From germline, CDR1 is SGHTA and CDR2 FQGTGA. There are 17 residues in the CDR3. The CDR3 reads CASSLNPPGSGANVLTF. Written as DNA, the CDR3 is TGTGCCAGCAGCTTAAATCCCCCGGGGTCTGGGGCCAACGTCCTGACTTTC.

The chain joins TRBV6-5 to TRBJ1-5; maybe TRBD1 (6 bases). CDR3 length equals 14 residues. Trimming took 6 bases from V and 6 from J, leaving 15 bases between them. Germline CDR1 is MNHEY and CDR2 is SVGAGI. The CDR3 DNA sequence: TGTGCCAGCAGCCGCCAGGGGCTTGGTCAGCCCCAGCATTTT. Protein product: CASSRQGLGQPQHF.

CDR3 nucleotides: TGTGCCACCAGTGATTTGAGGGGACAGCCCCAGCATTTT. It is translated as CATSDLRGQPQHF. This chain links TRBV24-1 with TRBJ1-5, with a weak D call TRBD1 (5 bases). From germline, CDR1 is KGHDR and CDR2 SFDVKD. The CDR3 has 13 residues. V shed 0 bases and J shed 7 bases, with 6 bases lying between them.

The CDR3 here is CASGLGQGTDTQYF. The CDR3 DNA reads TGTGCTAGTGGTTTGGGACAGGGAACAGATACGCAGTATTTT. The V call is TRBV12-5, the J call TRBJ2-3; 7 nucleotides agree with TRBD1. There are 14 residues in the CDR3. Germline CDR1 LGHNT, CDR2 FRNRAP. V lost 1 base to trimming and J lost 3 bases; unmatched junction nucleotides: 1.

This clone was observed a handful of times. The genes are TRBV11-2 and TRBJ2-5; D unclear. The CDR3 contains 16 residues. Per the germline V gene, CDR1 is SGHAT and CDR2 is FQNNGV. V lost 0 bases to trimming and J lost 5 bases, with 16 bases between them. The CDR3 protein is CASSLDSATKRETQYF. The CDR3 coding sequence is TGTGCCAGCAGCTTAGATTCGGCCACTAAGAGGGAGACCCAGTACTTC.

The chain combines TRBV18 with TRBJ1-5; TRBD1 matches at 8 bases. V was clipped by 4 bases and J by 6 bases; unmatched bases: 5. The CDR3 consists of 14 residues. CDR1 is KGHSH and CDR2 is LQKENI in the germline V gene. DNA for the CDR3: TGTGCCAGCTCACTTCCAGGGGGCGGTCAGCCCCAGCATTTT. Residues: CASSLPGGGQPQHF.

The genes are TRBV18 and TRBJ2-1, with D perhaps matching TRBD1 (6 bases). Germline assignment: CDR1 KGHSH and CDR2 LQKENI. Trimming took 2 bases from V and 3 from J, leaving 8 bases between them. The CDR3 extends over 14 amino acids. DNA for the CDR3: TGTGCCAGCTCACCAATGGACAGCTACAATGAGCAGTTCTTC. Residues: CASSPMDSYNEQFF.

The chain employs TRBV7-9 and TRBJ1-2; 7 nucleotides agree with TRBD1. The CDR3 totals 13 residues. V dropped 4 bases and J dropped 8; count of bases not matched to a gene: 7. CDR1 is SEHNR, CDR2 FQNEAQ, per germline (reference sequence). In DNA form, the CDR3 reads TGTGCCAGCAGCTCCGGCGGGACAGCCGGCTACACCTTC. Its translation is CASSSGGTAGYTF.

This chain joins TRBV7-3 and TRBJ2-2, with no clear D. The CDR3 consists of 16 residues. Germline-derived CDR1 and CDR2 are SGHTA and FQGTGA. The germline V and J ends were trimmed by 2 bases and 0 bases, with 10 bases remaining between them. The CDR3 DNA reads as TGTGCCAGCAGCTTATTATCTCCCGCGAACACCGGGGAGCTGTTTTTT. The encoded protein is CASSLLSPANTGELFF.

The V and J genes are TRBV21-1 and TRBJ1-1; the table's D call of TRBD1 was not tested on the DNA. TRBV21-1 is flagged as a pseudogene. CDR3 length equals 14 residues. The CDR3 nucleotides are TGTGCCAGCAGCAGACAGGTACTGAACACTGAAGCTTTCTTT. Its translation is CASSRQVLNTEAFF.

This CDR3 is CASSYLTGAYNEQFF. DNA of the CDR3: TGTGCCAGCAGTTATTTGACAGGGGCCTACAATGAGCAGTTCTTC. The chain links TRBV5-5 to TRBJ2-1; 8 positions match TRBD1. This CDR3 is built from 15 residues. Germline values: CDR1 SGHKS, CDR2 YYEKEE (reference sequence). V shed 5 bases, J shed 2 bases, and the junction held 6 bases outside the gene matches.

This chain uses TRBV6-5 with TRBJ2-7; tentative D call: TRBD2 (6 bases). The CDR3 length is 11 residues. In germline, CDR1 is MNHEY, CDR2 SVGAGI. Deletions cut 7 bases from V and 6 bases from J, with 10 bases between. The CDR3 DNA sequence: TGTGCCAGCACGCGGGGATCCGAGCAGTACTTC. Its translation: CASTRGSEQYF.

This clone appeared a single time. The chain recombines TRBV6-5 with TRBJ2-7; 13 bases line up with TRBD2. V was pared by 4 bases and J by 6 bases, with 3 bases of the junction left unmatched. The CDR3 covers 14 residues. Germline assignment: CDR1 MNHEY and CDR2 SVGAGI. CDR3 in amino acids: CASSLLAGGREQYF. The CDR3 DNA reads as TGTGCCAGCAGTTTACTAGCGGGGGGGCGCGAGCAGTACTTC.

The chain uses TRBV19 and TRBJ2-2; possibly TRBD1 for D (6 bases). The germline V gene has CDR1 LNHDA and CDR2 SQIVND (reference sequence). The CDR3 spans 14 residues. V dropped 5 bases and J dropped 6 bases, with 13 bases sitting between them. CDR3: CASSLAGAAGELFF. The CDR3 DNA sequence: TGTGCCAGTAGTCTGGCAGGGGCGGCCGGGGAGCTGTTTTTT.

The chain uses TRBV6-5 and TRBJ1-1; 7 bases map to TRBD1. Losses at the gene ends were 2 bases for V and 3 bases for J; bases not matched to a gene: 0. CDR1 and CDR2 from the germline V gene are MNHEY and SVGAGI. The CDR3 runs 13 residues. In DNA, the CDR3 is TGTGCCAGCAGTTACGACAGGGACACTGAAGCTTTCTTT. It translates to CASSYDRDTEAFF.

The rearrangement joins TRBV30 to TRBJ1-1; TRBD1 aligns across 7 bases. The CDR3 length is 15 residues. V lost 1 base, J lost 2 bases, and 7 bases stayed unmatched. CDR1 is GTSNPN and CDR2 is SVGIG in the germline V gene (reference sequence). The CDR3 region has the DNA TGTGCCTGGAGTGGGATGGGACAGTACAACACTGAAGCTTTCTTT. This gives the protein CAWSGMGQYNTEAFF.

The V gene is TRBV5-1, the J gene TRBJ1-5, with D perhaps TRBD1 (6 bases). V lost 0 bases and J 3 bases, leaving 7 bases between the germline ends. CDR1 is SGHRS, CDR2 YFSETQ, per germline. The CDR3 spans 14 residues. The CDR3 sequence is CASSLAGDNQPQHF. CDR3 DNA sequence: TGCGCCAGCAGCTTGGCAGGGGACAATCAGCCCCAGCATTTT.

This clone was seen only once. J is TRBJ2-3 and V is TRBV3-1 (or the pseudogene TRBV3-2), with 10 bases fitting TRBD2. The germline V gene has CDR1 LGHDT and CDR2 YNNKEL (reference sequence). V lost 4 bases, J lost 6 bases, and 10 bases stayed unmatched. This CDR3 spans 16 amino acids. In nucleotides, the CDR3 is TGTGCCAGCAGCCCTCCTGCAGCGGGGGGGCGGGATACGCAGTATTTT. Translating gives CASSPPAAGGRDTQYF.

Worth noting for this clone: Germline and junction disagree at one end, which may indicate a read error. The chain recombines TRBV24-1 with TRBJ2-7, with 7 bases fitting TRBD1. Per the germline V gene, CDR1 is KGHDR and CDR2 is SFDVKD. The length of the CDR3 is 14 residues. The CDR3 sequence is CATSEGASSYEQYF. In DNA, the CDR3 is TGTGCCACTAGTGAGGGGGCTAGCTCCTACGAGCAGTACTTC.

The genes are TRBV5-6 and TRBJ1-5; no clear D gene. Germline lookup yields CDR1 SGHDT and CDR2 YYEEEE. This CDR3 has 15 residues. Deletions cut 1 base from V and 1 base from J, with 9 bases between. The CDR3 is CASSLTARSNQPQHF. The CDR3 coding sequence is TGTGCCAGCAGCTTGACAGCAAGGAGCAATCAGCCCCAGCATTTT. The full variable domain, rest sourced from reference TRBV5-6 and TRBJ1-5, is DAGVTQSPTHLIKTRGQQVTLRCSPKSGHDTVSWYQQALGQGPQFIFQYYEEEERQRGNFPDRFSGHQFPNYSSELNVNALLLGDSALYLCASSLTARSNQPQHFGDGTRLSIL.

The genes are TRBV30 and TRBJ2-5; 8 bases are a match to TRBD2. The germline gives CDR1 GTSNPN, CDR2 SVGIG (reference sequence). Trimming took 2 bases from V and 1 from J; bases not matched to a gene: 0. The length of the CDR3 is 13 residues. In DNA, the CDR3 is TGTGCCTGGAGTAGCGGGAGCCAAGAGACCCAGTACTTC. Protein: CAWSSGSQETQYF.

V gene TRBV7-9 combines with J gene TRBJ1-2; 8 positions agree with TRBD1. The CDR3 sequence is 13 residues long. V shed 5 bases and J 7 bases; nucleotides not matched to a gene: 6. From germline, CDR1 is SEHNR and CDR2 FQNEAQ (reference sequence). The DNA of the CDR3 is TGTGCCAGCAGCGAAGGCAGGGGGCTTGGCTACACCTTC. Its translation: CASSEGRGLGYTF.

The chain recombines TRBV28 with TRBJ1-4, with D unresolved. V was cut by 5 bases and J by 8 bases, with 18 bases left in between. CDR1 is MDHEN and CDR2 is SYDVKM in the germline V gene. There are 15 residues in the CDR3. The chain's CDR3 is CASSTASRSYEKLFF. CDR3 coding DNA: TGTGCCAGCAGTACGGCTTCGAGGAGTTACGAAAAACTGTTTTTT.

The J gene is TRBJ2-3, the V gene TRBV19, with D tentatively TRBD1 (6 bases). Trimming removed 5 bases at V and 0 bases at J, with 15 bases between. Germline V gene sequence: CDR1 LNHDA, CDR2 SQIVND (reference sequence). CDR3 length equals 16 residues. The chain's CDR3 is CASSQEGTTSTDTQYF. The CDR3 nucleotides read TGTGCCAGTAGTCAGGAAGGGACAACTAGCACAGATACGCAGTATTTT.

The chain employs TRBV9 and TRBJ2-1; TRBD1 is a possible D gene (5 bases). Germline CDR1 and CDR2: SGDLS and YYNGEE. V dropped 0 bases and J dropped 4 bases, with 14 bases sitting between them. This CDR3 contains 16 residues. CDR3 sequence reads: CASSVAPGRGYNEQFF. CDR3 nucleotide sequence: TGTGCCAGCAGCGTAGCCCCAGGGCGTGGGTACAATGAGCAGTTCTTC.